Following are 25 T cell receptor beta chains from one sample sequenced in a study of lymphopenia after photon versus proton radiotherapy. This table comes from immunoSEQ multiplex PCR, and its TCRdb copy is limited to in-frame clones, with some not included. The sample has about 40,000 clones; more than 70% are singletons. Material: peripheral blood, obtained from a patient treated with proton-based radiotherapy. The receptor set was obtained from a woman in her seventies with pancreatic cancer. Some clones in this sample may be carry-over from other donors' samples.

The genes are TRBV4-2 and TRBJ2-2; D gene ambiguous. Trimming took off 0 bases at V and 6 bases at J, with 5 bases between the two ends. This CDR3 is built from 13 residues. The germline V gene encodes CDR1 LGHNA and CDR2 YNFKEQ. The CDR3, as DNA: TGTGCCAGCAGCCAAGATGGAGCCGGGGAGCTGTTTTTT. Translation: CASSQDGAGELFF.

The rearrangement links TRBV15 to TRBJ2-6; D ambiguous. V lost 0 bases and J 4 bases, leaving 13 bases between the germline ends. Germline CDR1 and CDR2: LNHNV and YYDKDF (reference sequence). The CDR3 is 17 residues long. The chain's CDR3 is CATSRDGERTGANVLTF. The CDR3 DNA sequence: TGTGCCACCAGCAGAGATGGAGAAAGAACCGGGGCCAACGTCCTGACTTTC.

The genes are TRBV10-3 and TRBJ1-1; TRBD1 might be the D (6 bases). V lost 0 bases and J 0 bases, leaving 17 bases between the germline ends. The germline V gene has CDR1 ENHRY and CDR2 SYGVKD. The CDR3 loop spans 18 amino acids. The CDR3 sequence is CAISESKYTGTVNTEAFF. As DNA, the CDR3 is TGTGCCATCAGTGAGTCGAAGTATACAGGGACTGTGAACACTGAAGCTTTCTTT.

CDR3 sequence: CSVDRGRGLETQYF. The CDR3 DNA reads as TGCAGCGTGGACCGGGGGAGGGGGCTGGAGACCCAGTACTTC. The rearrangement joins TRBV29-1 to TRBJ2-5; D possibly matches TRBD1 or TRBD2 (7 bases each). Trimming removed 6 bases at V and 5 bases at J, with 19 bases between. This CDR3 has 14 residues. Germline CDR1 and CDR2: SQVTM and ANQGSEA.

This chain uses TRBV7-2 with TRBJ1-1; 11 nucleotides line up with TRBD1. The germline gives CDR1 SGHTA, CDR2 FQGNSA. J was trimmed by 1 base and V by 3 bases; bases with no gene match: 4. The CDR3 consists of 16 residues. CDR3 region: CASSFRTGGQNTEAFF. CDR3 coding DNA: TGTGCCAGCAGCTTCCGGACAGGGGGCCAGAACACTGAAGCTTTCTTT.

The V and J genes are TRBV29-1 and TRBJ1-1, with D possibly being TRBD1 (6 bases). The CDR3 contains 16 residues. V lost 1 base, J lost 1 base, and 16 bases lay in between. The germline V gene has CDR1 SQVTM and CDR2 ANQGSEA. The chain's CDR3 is CSVEVGTGLRNTEAFF. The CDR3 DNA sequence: TGCAGCGTTGAAGTAGGAACAGGGTTACGGAACACTGAAGCTTTCTTT.

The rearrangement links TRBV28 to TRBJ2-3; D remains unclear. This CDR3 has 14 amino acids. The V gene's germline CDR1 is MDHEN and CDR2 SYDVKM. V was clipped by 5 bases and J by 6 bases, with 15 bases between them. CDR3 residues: CASSLEGFRDTQYF. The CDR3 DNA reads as TGTGCCAGCAGTCTTGAAGGTTTCCGCGATACGCAGTATTTT.

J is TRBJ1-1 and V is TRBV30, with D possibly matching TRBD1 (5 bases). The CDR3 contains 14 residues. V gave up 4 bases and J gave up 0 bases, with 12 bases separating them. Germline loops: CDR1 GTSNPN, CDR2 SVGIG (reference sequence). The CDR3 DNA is TGTGCCTGGAATCAGGGAAACATGAACACTGAAGCTTTCTTT. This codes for CAWNQGNMNTEAFF.

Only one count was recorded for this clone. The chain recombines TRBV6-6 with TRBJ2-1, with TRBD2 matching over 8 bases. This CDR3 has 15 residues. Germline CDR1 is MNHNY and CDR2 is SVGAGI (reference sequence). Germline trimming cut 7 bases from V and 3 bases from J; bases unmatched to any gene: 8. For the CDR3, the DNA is TGTGCCAGCACCCCGCAGCGGGAGCACTACAATGAGCAGTTCTTC. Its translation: CASTPQREHYNEQFF.

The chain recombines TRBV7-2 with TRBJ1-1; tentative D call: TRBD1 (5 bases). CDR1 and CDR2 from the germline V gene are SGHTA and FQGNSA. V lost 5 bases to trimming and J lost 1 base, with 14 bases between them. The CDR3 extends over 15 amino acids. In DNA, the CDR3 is TGTGCCAGCAGCCTCCCGGGACGGGGGAACACTGAAGCTTTCTTT. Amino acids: CASSLPGRGNTEAFF.

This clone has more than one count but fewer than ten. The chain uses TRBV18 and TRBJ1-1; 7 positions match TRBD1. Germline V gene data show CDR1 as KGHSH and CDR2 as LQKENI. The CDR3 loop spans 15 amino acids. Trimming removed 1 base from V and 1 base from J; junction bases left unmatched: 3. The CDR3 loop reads CASSPQGQQNTEAFF. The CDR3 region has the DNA TGTGCCAGCTCACCACAGGGACAGCAGAACACTGAAGCTTTCTTT.

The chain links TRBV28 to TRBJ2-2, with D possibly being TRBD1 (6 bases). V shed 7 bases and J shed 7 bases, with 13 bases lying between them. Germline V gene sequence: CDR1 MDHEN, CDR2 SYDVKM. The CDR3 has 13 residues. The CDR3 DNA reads TGTGCCAGCACCACAGGGTGGGTCGGGGAGCTGTTTTTT. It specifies CASTTGWVGELFF.

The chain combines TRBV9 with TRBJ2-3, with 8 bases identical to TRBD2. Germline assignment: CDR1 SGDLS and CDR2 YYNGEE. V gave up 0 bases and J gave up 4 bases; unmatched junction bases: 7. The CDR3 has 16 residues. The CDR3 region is CASSVVSGSGPDTQYF. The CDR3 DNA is TGTGCCAGCAGCGTAGTGAGCGGGAGTGGGCCAGATACGCAGTATTTT.

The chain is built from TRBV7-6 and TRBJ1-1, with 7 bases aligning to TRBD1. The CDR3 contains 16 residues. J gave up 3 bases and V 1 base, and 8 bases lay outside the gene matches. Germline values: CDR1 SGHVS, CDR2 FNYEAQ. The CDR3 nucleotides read TGTGCCAGCAGCTTAGAGGGGGCCCCGGGGTACACTGAAGCTTTCTTT. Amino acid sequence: CASSLEGAPGYTEAFF.

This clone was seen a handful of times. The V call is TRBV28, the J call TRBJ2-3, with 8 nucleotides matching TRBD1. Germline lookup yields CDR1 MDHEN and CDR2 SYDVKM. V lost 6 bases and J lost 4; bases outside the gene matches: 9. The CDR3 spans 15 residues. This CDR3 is CASRRQGAGADTQYF. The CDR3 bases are TGTGCCAGCAGGCGTCAGGGGGCGGGTGCAGATACGCAGTATTTT.

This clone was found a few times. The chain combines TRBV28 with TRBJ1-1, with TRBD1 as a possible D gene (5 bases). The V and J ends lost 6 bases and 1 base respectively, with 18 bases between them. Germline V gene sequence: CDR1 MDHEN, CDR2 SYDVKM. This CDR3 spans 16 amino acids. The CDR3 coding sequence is TGTGCCAGCAGCGTGGGGGGAGCAATGCGGAACACTGAAGCTTTCTTT. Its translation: CASSVGGAMRNTEAFF.

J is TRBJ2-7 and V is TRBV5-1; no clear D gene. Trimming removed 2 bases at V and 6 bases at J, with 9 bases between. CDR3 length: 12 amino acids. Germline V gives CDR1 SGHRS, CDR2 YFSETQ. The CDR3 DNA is TGCGCCAGCAGCTTTGGGATAGGCGAGCAGTACTTC. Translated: CASSFGIGEQYF.

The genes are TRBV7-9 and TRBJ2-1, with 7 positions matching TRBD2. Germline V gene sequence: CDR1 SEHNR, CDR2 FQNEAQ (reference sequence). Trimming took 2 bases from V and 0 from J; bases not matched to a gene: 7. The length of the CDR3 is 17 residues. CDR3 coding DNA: TGTGCCAGCAGCTTATTAAGGGAGGGGAGCTCCTACAATGAGCAGTTCTTC. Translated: CASSLLREGSSYNEQFF.

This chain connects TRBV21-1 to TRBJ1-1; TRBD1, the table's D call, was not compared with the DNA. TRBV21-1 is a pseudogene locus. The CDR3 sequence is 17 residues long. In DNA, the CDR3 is TGTGCCAGCAGCAAACCGGGACAGGGGGATAAGAACACTGAAGCTTTCTTT. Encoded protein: CASSKPGQGDKNTEAFF.

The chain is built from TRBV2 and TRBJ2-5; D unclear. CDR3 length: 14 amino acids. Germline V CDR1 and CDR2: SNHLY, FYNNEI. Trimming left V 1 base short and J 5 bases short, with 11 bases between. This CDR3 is CASSEGKRPETQYF. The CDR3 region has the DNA TGTGCCAGCAGTGAAGGAAAACGACCGGAGACCCAGTACTTC.

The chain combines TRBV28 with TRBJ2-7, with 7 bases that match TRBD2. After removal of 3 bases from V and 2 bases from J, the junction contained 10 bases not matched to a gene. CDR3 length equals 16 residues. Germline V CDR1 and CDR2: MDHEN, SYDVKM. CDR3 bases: TGTGCCAGCAGTTTGCGTGCGGGAGTCTCGGCCTACGAGCAGTACTTC. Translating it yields CASSLRAGVSAYEQYF. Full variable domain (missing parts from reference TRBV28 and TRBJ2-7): DVKVTQSSRYLVKRTGEKVFLECVQDMDHENMFWYRQDPGLGLRLIYFSYDVKMKEKGDIPEGYSVSREKKERFSLILESASTNQTSMYLCASSLRAGVSAYEQYFGPGTRLTVT.

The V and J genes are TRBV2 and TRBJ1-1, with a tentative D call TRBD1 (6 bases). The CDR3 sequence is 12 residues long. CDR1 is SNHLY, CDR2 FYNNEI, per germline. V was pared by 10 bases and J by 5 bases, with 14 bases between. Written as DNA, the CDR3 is TGTGCCACCAGGGGTGAGGGGACTGAAGCTTTCTTT. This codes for CATRGEGTEAFF.

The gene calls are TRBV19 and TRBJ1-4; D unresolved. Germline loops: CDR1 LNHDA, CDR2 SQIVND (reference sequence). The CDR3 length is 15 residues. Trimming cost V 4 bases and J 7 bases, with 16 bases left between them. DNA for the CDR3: TGTGCCAGTAGTAGTGGTACGGGCTCTGGTGAAAAACTGTTTTTT. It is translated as CASSSGTGSGEKLFF.

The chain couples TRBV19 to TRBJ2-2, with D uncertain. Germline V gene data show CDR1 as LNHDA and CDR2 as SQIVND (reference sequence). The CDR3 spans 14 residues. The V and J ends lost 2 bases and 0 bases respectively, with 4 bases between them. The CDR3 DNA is TGTGCCAGTAGTATATTGTCGAACACCGGGGAGCTGTTTTTT. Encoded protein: CASSILSNTGELFF.

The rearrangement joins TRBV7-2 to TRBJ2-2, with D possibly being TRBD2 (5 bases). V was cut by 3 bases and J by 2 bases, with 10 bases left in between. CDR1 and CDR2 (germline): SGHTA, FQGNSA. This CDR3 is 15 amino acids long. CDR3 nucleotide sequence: TGTGCCAGCAGCTTTGTGAGGGCTAACACCGGGGAGCTGTTTTTT. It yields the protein CASSFVRANTGELFF.